This T cell receptor beta chain was profiled in a study of T cells in Graves' hyperthyroidism and ophthalmopathy (dated by TCRdb to about 2019). With regard to the full study: Peripheral blood samples were taken at initial diagnosis, before any treatment was given. To identify distinguishing TCR V-J signatures, a discovery cohort of 90 to 100 patients was used, comprising roughly 45 with Graves' ophthalmopathy and 57 with stable Graves' hyperthyroidism. An independent validation cohort of under 20 hyperthyroidism patients and approximately 15 patients who later progressed to ophthalmopathy tested prospective prediction of ophthalmopathy. For training and testing, the approximately 97 patients in the discovery cohort were randomly divided in a 7:3 ratio. In addition, the study compared T-cell repertoires in thyroid tissue and in blood from roughly 6 Graves' hyperthyroidism patients. Once sampling was done, hyperthyroidism patients were given methimazole at a starting dose of 30 mg daily, whereas ophthalmopathy patients were given high-dose intravenous methylprednisolone. According to the paper, TCR Vbeta CDR3 sequencing was carried out on 135 peripheral blood samples, which came from approximately 43 ophthalmopathy, fewer than 80 hyperthyroidism and approximately 17 progressor patients. Beyond this particular receptor, the publication reports: Most expanded thyroid clonotypes (frequency above 0.001) were also detected in blood, a finding suggesting that blood repertoires may reflect thyroid immune responses. No statistical method was used to fix the sample size in advance, and group allocation was not hidden from the investigators. A 13 V-J signature model separated ophthalmopathy from stable hyperthyroidism, with around 90% sensitivity and 81.08% specificity in cross-validation and 80%/75% in testing. In validation, the model predicted progression to ophthalmopathy with approximately 71% sensitivity and about 72% specificity, a median of 6.5 months before onset.

This clonotype came up many times. No antigen is known for it. The record has no base qualities; no much larger clone is one base away. Stable Graves' hyperthyroidism was defined as no progression to ophthalmopathy during 18 months of follow-up. Hyperthyroidism patients were newly diagnosed, with disease duration under 2 months, and aged 18 to 65 years. The study excluded patients with uncontrolled infections, other autoimmune diseases, pregnancy or lactation. Diagnoses were based on clinical symptoms, serum thyroxine and TRAb, thyroid ultrasound and orbital computed tomography. PBMCs were isolated from more than 9 ml of fresh peripheral blood by Ficoll-Paque density gradient centrifugation. Trizol reagent was used to extract total RNA, and RNA quality was then checked on an Agilent 2100 Bioanalyzer. TCR beta CDR3 regions were amplified from RNA transcripts. A first-round RT-PCR of the TCR CDR3 used the HTBI primer set with the Qiagen OneStep RT-PCR kit. The libraries were constructed in a second round of multiplex PCR and then size-selected and purified. Sequencing of the libraries was done on an Illumina HiSeq2000 using paired-end 100 bp reads. The authors processed their data as follows. Raw data were processed with SOAPnuke, discarding reads with adapters, uncalled bases, mean Phred below 15, or no exact constant-primer or identifier match. High-quality paired reads were merged using COPE v1.2.5, and each unique nucleotide sequence was defined as a clonotype. MiTCR v1.1 was used to align the clonotypes against IMGT TRBV, TRBD and TRBJ reference segments. The analysis was restricted to V-J combinations with a frequency above 0.0001, which together covered just over 98% of the repertoires. The TCS score was defined as the ratio of F50 (clonal expansion) to E x V (chaos), calculated using BLOSUM62-based TCRdist between CDR3 peptides within each V-J. Welch's t-statistics and random forest reduced fewer than 600 V-J features to roughly 13, which were used in a naive Bayes classifier (R e1071). In-frame beta chains were kept once TCRdb had trimmed the public reads at Q25 with fastp and called clones with MiXCR. For every CDR3 protein sequence, its rows merge into one entry that carries the most common genes and DNA. The V and J calls come from TCRdb's annotation, not from the publication. In this sample the table shows hundreds of thousands of distinct CDR3 sequences, approximately 15% of which occur a single time. The top ten clonotypes cover approximately 10% of the sample.

The CDR3 runs 13 residues from the cysteine to the phenylalanine. Of all the DNA, just the CDR3 is kept, 39 bases in frame from base 1. Relative to germline, V is 7 bases shorter and J is 6 bases shorter, with 10 bases between their ends. Sequenced material: blood. The chain uses TRBV12-3 or TRBV12-4 and TRBJ1-6; 5 matching bases give a weak D call of TRBD1. The receptor comes from a woman aged 18-29 years with Graves' hyperthyroidism. The CDR3 has the sequence CASTRDGNSPLHF. The nucleotides are TGTGCCAGCACCCGGGACGGTAATTCACCCCTCCACTTT.